This T cell receptor (beta chain) was captured by sequencing in a study of vaccination effects on CD4 cells after COVID-19. The overall study: Following the second dose by a median of 72 days, the post-vaccine samples were obtained.

Produced via immunoSEQ multiplex PCR; TCRdb's table is partial and in-frame only. This sample has approximately 60,000 clones, with approximately 80% found just once. A note on this clone: Its antigen is still unknown.

Once cultured for 10 days, the cells underwent separation to obtain CD4+ T cells. Everyone in the study got two shots of either the BNT162b2 or mRNA-1273 vaccine. V shed 3 bases and J shed 8 bases, with 7 bases lying between them. Germline loops: CDR1 SQVTM, CDR2 ANQGSEA. This CDR3 is 10 amino acids long. This sequence was found in a human donor who received a COVID-19 vaccine. The sample consisted of CD4+ T cells from PBMCs cultured without peptide, taken after COVID-19 vaccination. The chain has TRBV29-1 and TRBJ1-1; no definite D call. CDR3 DNA sequence: TGCAGCGTTGAGAGGGCCGAAGCTTTCTTT. It codes for CSVERAEAFF.